Shown below are 4 T cell receptor beta chains from a single sample sequenced in a study of blood T cell repertoires in COVID-19. Clones were read by immunoSEQ multiplex PCR, and TCRdb kept only the in-frame ones, dropping some. The repertoire consists of about 110,000 clones, with around 78% occurring once and the leading ten covering about 18%. The specimen was peripheral blood. These receptors were taken from a woman aged 55 to 70 with acute or convalescent COVID-19.

The CDR3 is CASSPGGSGGNEQFF. Here the CDR3 DNA reads TGTGCCAGCAGCCCAGGGGGTTCCGGCGGCAATGAGCAGTTCTTC. The rearrangement joins TRBV9 to TRBJ2-1; 7 bases fit TRBD1. The CDR3 runs 15 residues. The ends lost 4 bases at V and 6 bases at J; junction bases unmatched: 10. CDR1 and CDR2 from the germline V gene are SGDLS and YYNGEE.

The chain uses TRBV15 and TRBJ1-1; D uncertain. The CDR3 runs to 15 residues. Trimming shortened V by 3 bases and J by 1 base, and 12 bases separated the two germline ends. Germline loops: CDR1 LNHNV, CDR2 YYDKDF (reference sequence). CDR3 sequence (DNA): TGTGCCACCAGCAGCCGAGATATCGGGAACACTGAAGCTTTCTTT. Amino acid sequence: CATSSRDIGNTEAFF.

In its sample, this clone was seen a few times. The chain recombines TRBV5-1 with TRBJ1-5; TRBD1 might be the D (5 bases). The CDR3 consists of 13 residues. In germline, CDR1 is SGHRS, CDR2 YFSETQ. Between the trimmed V and J ends, which lost 0 bases and 7 bases, there was a span of 8 bases. CDR3 coding DNA: TGCGCCAGCAGCTTGGAAGGGGCACAGCCCCAGCATTTT. Protein product: CASSLEGAQPQHF.

This chain links TRBV3-1 (or the pseudogene TRBV3-2) with TRBJ2-2; TRBD2 is a possible D gene (7 bases). The CDR3 consists of 16 residues. Trimming removed 4 bases from V and 6 bases from J, with 18 bases in between. In germline, CDR1 is LGHDT, CDR2 YNNKEL (reference sequence). Here the CDR3 reads CASSLGGGRSSGELFF. As DNA, the CDR3 is TGTGCCAGCAGCCTGGGGGGCGGGAGATCATCCGGGGAGCTGTTTTTT.